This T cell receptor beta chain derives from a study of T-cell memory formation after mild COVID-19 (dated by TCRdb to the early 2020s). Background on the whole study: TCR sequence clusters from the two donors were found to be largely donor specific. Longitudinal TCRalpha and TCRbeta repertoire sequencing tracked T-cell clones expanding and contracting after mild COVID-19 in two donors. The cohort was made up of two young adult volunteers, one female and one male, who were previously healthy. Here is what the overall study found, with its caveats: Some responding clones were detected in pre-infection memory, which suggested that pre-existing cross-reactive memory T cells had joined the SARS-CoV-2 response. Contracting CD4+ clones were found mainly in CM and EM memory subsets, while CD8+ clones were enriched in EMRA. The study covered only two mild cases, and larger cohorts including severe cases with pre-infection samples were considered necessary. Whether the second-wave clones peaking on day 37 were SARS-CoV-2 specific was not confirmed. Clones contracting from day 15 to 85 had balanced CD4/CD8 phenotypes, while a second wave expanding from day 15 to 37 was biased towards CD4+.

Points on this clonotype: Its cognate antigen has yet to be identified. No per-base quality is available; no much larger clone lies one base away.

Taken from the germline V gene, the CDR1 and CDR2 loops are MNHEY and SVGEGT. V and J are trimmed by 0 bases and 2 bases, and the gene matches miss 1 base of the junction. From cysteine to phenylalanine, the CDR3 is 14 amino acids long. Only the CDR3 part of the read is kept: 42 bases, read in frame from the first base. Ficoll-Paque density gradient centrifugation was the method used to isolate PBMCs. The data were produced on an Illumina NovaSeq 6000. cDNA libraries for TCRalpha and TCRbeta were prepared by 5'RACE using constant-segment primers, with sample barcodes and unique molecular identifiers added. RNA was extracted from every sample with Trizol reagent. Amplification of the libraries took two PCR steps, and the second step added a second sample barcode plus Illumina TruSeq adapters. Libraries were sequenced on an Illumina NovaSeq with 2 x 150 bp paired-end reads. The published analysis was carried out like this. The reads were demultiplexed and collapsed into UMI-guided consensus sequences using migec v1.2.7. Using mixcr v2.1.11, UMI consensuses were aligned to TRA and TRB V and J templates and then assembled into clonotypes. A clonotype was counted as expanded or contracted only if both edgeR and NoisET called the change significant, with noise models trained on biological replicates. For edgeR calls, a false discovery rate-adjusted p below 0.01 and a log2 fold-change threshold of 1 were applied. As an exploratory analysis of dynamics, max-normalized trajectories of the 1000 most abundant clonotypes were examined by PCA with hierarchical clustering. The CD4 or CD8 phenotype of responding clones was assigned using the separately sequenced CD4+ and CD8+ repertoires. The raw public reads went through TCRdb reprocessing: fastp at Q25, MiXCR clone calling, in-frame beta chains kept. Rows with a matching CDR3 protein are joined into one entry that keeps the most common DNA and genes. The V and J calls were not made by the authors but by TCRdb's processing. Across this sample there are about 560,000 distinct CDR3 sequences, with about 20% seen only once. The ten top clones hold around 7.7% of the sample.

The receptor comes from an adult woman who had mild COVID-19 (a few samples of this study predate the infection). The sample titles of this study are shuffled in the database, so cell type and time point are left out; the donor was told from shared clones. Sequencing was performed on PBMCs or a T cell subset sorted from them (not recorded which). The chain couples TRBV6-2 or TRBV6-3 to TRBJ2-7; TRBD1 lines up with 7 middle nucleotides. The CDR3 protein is CASSYSQGTYEQYF. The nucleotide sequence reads TGTGCCAGCAGTTACTCACAGGGGACCTACGAGCAGTACTTC.